The source of this T cell receptor (beta chain) is a study of regulatory T cells in long-lasting Graves disease. Construction of the TCR beta libraries employed iRepertoire HTBI primers in conjunction with Arm-PCR of CDR3 regions. TCRdb processed the multiplex PCR reads anew with MiXCR; each CDR3 protein has one entry. The table has a few hundred thousand distinct CDR3 sequences, roughly 25% seen once. This clonotype has a count of ten or more. This sample's time point: persistent/refractory GD, antithyroid drugs over 5 years with positive TRAb. From PBMCs, RNA was extracted and then used to make the TCR library. Per germline, CDR1 SNHLY and CDR2 FYNNEI. There are 14 residues in the CDR3. V lost 7 bases, J lost 5 bases, and 7 bases stayed unmatched.

The sample was peripheral blood mononuclear cells (PBMCs), taken when the disease was refractory, from a patient treated with antithyroid drugs. V and J are TRBV2 and TRBJ2-2, with TRBD1 identical over 7 bases. The receptor's source is a woman between 40 and 55 years old with Graves disease. CDR3 coding DNA: TGTGCCAGCACGGGGACAGACACAACCGGGGAGCTGTTTTTT. It yields the protein CASTGTDTTGELFF.